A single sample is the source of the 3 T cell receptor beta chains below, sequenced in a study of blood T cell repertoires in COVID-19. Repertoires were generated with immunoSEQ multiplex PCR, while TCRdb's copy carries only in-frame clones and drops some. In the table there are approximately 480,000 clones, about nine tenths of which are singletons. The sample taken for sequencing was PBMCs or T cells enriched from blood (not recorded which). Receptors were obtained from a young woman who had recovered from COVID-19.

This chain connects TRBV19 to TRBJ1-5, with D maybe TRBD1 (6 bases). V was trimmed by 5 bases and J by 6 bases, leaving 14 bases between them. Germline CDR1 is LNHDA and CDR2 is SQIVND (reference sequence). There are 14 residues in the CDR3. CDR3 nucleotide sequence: TGTGCCAGTAGTCTGACAGGTCAAGGTCAGCCCCAGCATTTT. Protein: CASSLTGQGQPQHF.

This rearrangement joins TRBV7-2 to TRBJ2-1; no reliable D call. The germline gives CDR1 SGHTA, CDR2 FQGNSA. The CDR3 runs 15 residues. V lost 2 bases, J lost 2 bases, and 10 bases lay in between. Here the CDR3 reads CASSLLNPAYNEQFF. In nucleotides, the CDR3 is TGTGCCAGCAGCTTACTAAACCCTGCCTACAATGAGCAGTTCTTC.

CDR3 DNA: TGCGCCAGCAGCTTGGGAGGCGGGGGGTCGGCAGATACGCAGTATTTT. Translation gives CASSLGGGGSADTQYF. The V and J genes are TRBV5-1 and TRBJ2-3; TRBD2 matches at 8 bases. J gave up 4 bases and V 0 bases, and 7 bases lay outside the gene matches. The CDR3 contains 16 residues. Germline V lookup: CDR1 SGHRS, CDR2 YFSETQ.